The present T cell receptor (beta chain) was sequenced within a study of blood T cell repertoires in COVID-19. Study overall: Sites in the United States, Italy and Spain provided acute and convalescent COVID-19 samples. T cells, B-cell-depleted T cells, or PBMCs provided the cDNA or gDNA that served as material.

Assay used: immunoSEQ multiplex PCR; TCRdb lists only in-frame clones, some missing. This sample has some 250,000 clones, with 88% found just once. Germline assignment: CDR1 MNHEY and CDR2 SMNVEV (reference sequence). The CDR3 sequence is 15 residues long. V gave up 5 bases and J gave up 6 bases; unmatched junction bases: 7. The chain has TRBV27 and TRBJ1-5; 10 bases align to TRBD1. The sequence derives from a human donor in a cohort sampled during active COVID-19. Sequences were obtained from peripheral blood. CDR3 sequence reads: CASSLRTGGGQPQHF. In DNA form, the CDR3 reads TGTGCCAGCAGTCTCCGGACAGGGGGGGGTCAGCCCCAGCATTTT.